These 5 T cell receptor beta chains were sequenced from one sample in a study of regulatory T cells in long-lasting Graves disease. Documented time point: persistent/refractory GD, antithyroid drugs over 5 years with positive TRAb. RNA from PBMCs was the source of the TCR library. TCR beta libraries were built with iRepertoire HTBI primers and Arm-PCR of CDR3 regions. TCRdb independently ran MiXCR on the multiplex PCR reads; one entry per CDR3 protein. The sample records a few hundred thousand distinct CDR3 sequences, around 20% being singletons. This sample comprised peripheral blood mononuclear cells (PBMCs), obtained when the disease was refractory, from a patient treated with antithyroid drugs. The receptors here all came from a female donor with Graves disease.

This clonotype has more than one count but fewer than ten. This rearrangement joins TRBV19 to TRBJ1-1; perhaps TRBD1 as D (5 bases). Trimming removed 4 bases at V and 1 base at J, with 16 bases between. CDR3 length: 16 residues. Germline V gene data show CDR1 as LNHDA and CDR2 as SQIVND (reference sequence). The CDR3 reads CASSTFRPGGNTEAFF. DNA of the CDR3: TGTGCCAGTAGTACCTTTCGGCCCGGGGGGAACACTGAAGCTTTCTTT.

This clonotype was counted ten times or more. One end of the junction does not line up with germline, which may come from a read error. J is TRBJ1-1 and V is TRBV5-1; D remains unclear. The V gene's germline CDR1 is SGHRS and CDR2 YFSETQ. CDR3 length equals 13 residues. As DNA, the CDR3 is TGTGCCAGCAGCTTAAATTTGAACACTGAAGCTTTCTTT. It is translated as CASSLNLNTEAFF.

The sample holds a few counts of this clonotype. The V gene is TRBV28, the J gene TRBJ1-2; the match to TRBD1 covers 9 bases. V shed 6 bases and J 4 bases; nucleotides not matched to a gene: 6. CDR3 length equals 14 residues. Germline V gives CDR1 MDHEN, CDR2 SYDVKM. CDR3 coding DNA: TGTGCCAGCAGAAATACAGGGGGCGGCTATGGCTACACCTTC. Translated, it gives CASRNTGGGYGYTF.

This sequence joins TRBV5-6 and TRBJ2-7; possible D gene TRBD2, 5 bases. Germline values: CDR1 SGHDT, CDR2 YYEEEE. This CDR3 has 17 residues. V was shortened by 4 bases and J by 2 bases, with 22 bases between the two germline ends. The DNA of the CDR3 is TGTGCCAGCAGCCGAAGGGTCGGACCAACCGGGACCTACGAGCAGTACTTC. Its translation: CASSRRVGPTGTYEQYF.

The genes are TRBV5-1 and TRBJ1-2, with TRBD1 as a possible D gene (5 bases). Trimming removed 0 bases from V and 3 bases from J, with 9 bases in between. Looked up from germline, CDR1 is SGHRS and CDR2 is YFSETQ. The CDR3 has 14 amino acids. The CDR3 is CASSLAGTDYGYTF. CDR3 nucleotides: TGCGCCAGCAGCTTGGCCGGGACGGACTATGGCTACACCTTC.